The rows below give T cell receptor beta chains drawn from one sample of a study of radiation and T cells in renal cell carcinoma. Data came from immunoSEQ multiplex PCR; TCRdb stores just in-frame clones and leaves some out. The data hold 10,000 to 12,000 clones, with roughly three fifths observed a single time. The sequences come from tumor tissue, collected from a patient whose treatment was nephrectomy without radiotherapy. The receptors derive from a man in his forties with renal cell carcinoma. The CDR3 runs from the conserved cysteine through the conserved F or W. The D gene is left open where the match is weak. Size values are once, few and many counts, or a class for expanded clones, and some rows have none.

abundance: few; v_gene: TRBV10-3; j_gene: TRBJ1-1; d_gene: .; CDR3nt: TGTGCCATCAGTGAGTCGCGGGGGGTGAACACTGAAGCTTTCTTT; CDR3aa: CAISESRGVNTEAFF
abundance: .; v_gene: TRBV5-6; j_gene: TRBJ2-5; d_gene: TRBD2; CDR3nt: TGTGCCAGCAGCTTAAAGGGGAGGGGACAAGAGACCCAGTACTTC; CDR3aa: CASSLKGRGQETQYF
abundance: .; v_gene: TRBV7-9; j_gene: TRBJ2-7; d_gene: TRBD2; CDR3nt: TGTGCCAGCAGCTTAGTAGCGGGAGGGCCCTACGAGCAGTACTTC; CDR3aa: CASSLVAGGPYEQYF
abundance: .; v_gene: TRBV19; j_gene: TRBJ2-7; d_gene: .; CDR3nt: TGTGCCAGTAGTATAGGCGGGACTTATTCCTACGAGCAGTACTTC; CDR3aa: CASSIGGTYSYEQYF
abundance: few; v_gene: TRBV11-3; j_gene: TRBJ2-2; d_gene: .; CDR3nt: TGTGCCAGCACCCAAGGCCCTAGCAACACCGGGGAGCTGTTTTTT; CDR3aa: CASTQGPSNTGELFF
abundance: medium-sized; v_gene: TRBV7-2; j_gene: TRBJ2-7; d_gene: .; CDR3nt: TGTGCCAGCAGCTTATCGGAGACACAACGGCAGTACTTC; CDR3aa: CASSLSETQRQYF
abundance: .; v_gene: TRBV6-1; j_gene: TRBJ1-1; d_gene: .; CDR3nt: TGTGCCACCCCTCCGCCAGGGGTCATGAACACTGAAGCTTTCTTT; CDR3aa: CATPPPGVMNTEAFF
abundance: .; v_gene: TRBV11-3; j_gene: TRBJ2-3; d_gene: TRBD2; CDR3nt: TGTGCCAGCAGCAAACCCGGGACTAGCGGGAGCACAGATACGCAGTATTTT; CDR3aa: CASSKPGTSGSTDTQYF
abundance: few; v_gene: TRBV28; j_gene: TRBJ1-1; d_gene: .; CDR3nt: TGTGCCAGCAGTATACATTTACCGGGGCAGGGAACTGAAGCTTTCTTT; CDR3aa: CASSIHLPGQGTEAFF
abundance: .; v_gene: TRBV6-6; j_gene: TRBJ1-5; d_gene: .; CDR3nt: TGTGCCAGCAGTTACGATGACATTAGCAATCAGCCCCAGCATTTT; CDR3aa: CASSYDDISNQPQHF
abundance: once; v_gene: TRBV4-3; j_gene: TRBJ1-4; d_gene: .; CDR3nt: TGCGCCAGCAGCCAAGAGGGGTCTGAAAAACTGTTTTTT; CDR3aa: CASSQEGSEKLFF
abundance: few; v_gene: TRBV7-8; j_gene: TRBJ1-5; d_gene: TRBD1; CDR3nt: TGTGCCAGCAGCTTAGCAGGGGGCAAGAATCAGCCCCAGCATTTT; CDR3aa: CASSLAGGKNQPQHF
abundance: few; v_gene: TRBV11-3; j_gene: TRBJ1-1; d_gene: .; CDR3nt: TGTGCCAGCAGCTTAGTTCAGGGTGGAACTGAAGCTTTCTTT; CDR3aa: CASSLVQGGTEAFF
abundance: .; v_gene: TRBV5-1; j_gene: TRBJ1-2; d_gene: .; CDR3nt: TGCGCCAGCAGCTTGGAGGGGGTGGATGGCTACACCTTC; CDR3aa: CASSLEGVDGYTF
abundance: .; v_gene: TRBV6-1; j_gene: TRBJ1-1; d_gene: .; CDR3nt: TGTGCCAGCAGGAACGGTGGTACTGAAGCTTTCTTT; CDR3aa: CASRNGGTEAFF
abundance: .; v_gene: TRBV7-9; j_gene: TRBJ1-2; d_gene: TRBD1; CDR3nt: TGTGCCAGCAGCTCGGGGGGACAGGTCGCGCACGGCTACACCTTC; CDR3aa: CASSSGGQVAHGYTF
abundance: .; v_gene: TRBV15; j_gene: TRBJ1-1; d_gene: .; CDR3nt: TGTGCCACCAGCAGAGAAAGGGGGAACACTGAAGCTTTCTTT; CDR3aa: CATSRERGNTEAFF
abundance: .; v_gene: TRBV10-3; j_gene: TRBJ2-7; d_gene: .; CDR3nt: TGTGCCATCAGTGAACAGGCCCGGGCTTACGAGCAGTACTTC; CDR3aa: CAISEQARAYEQYF
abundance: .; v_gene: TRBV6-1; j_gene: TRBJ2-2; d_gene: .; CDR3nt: TGTGCCAGCAGTGAAGACAGACCCACCGGGGAGCTGTTTTTT; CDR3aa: CASSEDRPTGELFF
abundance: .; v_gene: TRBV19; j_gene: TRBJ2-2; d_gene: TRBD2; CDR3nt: TGTGCCAGTAATGAGCGGGAGGGCCTAGTGACCGGGGAGCTGTTTTTT; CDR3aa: CASNEREGLVTGELFF
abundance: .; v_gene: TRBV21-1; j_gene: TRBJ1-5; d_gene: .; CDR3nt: TGTGCCAGCAGCAATCTGGCCGGTAGCAATCAGCCCCAGCATTTT; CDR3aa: CASSNLAGSNQPQHF
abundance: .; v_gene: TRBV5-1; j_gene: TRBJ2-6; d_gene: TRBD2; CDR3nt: TGCGCCAGCAGCTTGAGGGCAGAGACTAGCGGGCCCTCCTCTGGGGCCAACGTCCTGACTTTC; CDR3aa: CASSLRAETSGPSSGANVLTF
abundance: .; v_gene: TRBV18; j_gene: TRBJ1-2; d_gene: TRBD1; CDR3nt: TGTGCCAGCTCACCCGACAGGGAGGCCTCCTATGGCTACACCTTC; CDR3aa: CASSPDREASYGYTF
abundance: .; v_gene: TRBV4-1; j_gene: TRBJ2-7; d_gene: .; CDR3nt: TGCGCCAGCAGCCCGGGACTCAGCTCCTACGAGCAGTACTTC; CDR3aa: CASSPGLSSYEQYF
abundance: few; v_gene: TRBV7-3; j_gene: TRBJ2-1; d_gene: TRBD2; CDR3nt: TGTGCCAGCAGCGGGCCCACTAGCGGGAGAATGGATGAGCAGTTCTTC; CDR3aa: CASSGPTSGRMDEQFF
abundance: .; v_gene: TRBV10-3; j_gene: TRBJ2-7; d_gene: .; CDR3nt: TGTGCCATCAGAATATCCGGGACACCAGGCTACGAGCAGTACTTC; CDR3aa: CAIRISGTPGYEQYF
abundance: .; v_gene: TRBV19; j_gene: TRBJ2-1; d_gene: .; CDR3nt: TGTGCCAGTAGTATCTCCCTGGGGGGAGGAATGGGCGAGCAGTTCTTC; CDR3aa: CASSISLGGGMGEQFF
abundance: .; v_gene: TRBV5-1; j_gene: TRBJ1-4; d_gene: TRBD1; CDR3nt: TGCGCCAGCAGCTTGGCCGGGACAGGGGGCGAGGGTGAAAAACTGTTTTTT; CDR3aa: CASSLAGTGGEGEKLFF
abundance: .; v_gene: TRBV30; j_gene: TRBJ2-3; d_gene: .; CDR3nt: TGTGCCTGGAGTGTTGGTAGCCCAAATACAGATACGCAGTATTTT; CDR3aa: CAWSVGSPNTDTQYF
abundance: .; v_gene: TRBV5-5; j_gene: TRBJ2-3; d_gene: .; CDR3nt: TGTGCCAGCAGCTTGGGGGGAGATACGCAGTATTTT; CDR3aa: CASSLGGDTQYF
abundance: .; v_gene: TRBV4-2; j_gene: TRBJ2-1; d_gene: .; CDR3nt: TGTGCCAGCAGCCAAGTAGGGCAGAGGGATGACAATGAGCAGTTCTTC; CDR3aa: CASSQVGQRDDNEQFF
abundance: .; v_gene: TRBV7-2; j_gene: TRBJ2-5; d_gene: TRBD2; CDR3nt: TGTGCCAGCAGCTTAGCCCTAGCGGGCGTCCAAGAGACCCAGTACTTC; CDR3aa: CASSLALAGVQETQYF
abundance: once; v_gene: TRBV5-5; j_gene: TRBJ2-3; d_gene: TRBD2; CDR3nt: TGTGCCAGCAGCGTGCTAGCGGGAGGGATAGATACGCAGTATTTT; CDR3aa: CASSVLAGGIDTQYF
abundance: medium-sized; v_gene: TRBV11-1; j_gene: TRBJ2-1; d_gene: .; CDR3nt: TGTGCCAGCAGCTTTGGTATCAATGAGCAGTTCTTC; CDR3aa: CASSFGINEQFF
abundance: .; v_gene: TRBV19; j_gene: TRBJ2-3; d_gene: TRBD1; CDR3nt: TGTGCCAGTAGTTGGGGACAGGGAGCAGATACGCAGTATTTT; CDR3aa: CASSWGQGADTQYF
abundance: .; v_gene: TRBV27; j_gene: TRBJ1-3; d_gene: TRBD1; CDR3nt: TGTGCCAGCAGGGGGGCGACAGGGGGATTGTCTGGAAACACCATATATTTT; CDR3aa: CASRGATGGLSGNTIYF
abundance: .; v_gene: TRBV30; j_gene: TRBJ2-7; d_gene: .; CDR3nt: TGTGCCTGGGGACGGAGCTCCTACGAGCAGTACTTC; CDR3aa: CAWGRSSYEQYF
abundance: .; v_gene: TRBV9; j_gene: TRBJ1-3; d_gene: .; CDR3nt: TGTGCCAGCAGCGAGACGGTCAGCTCTGGAAACACCATATATTTT; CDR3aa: CASSETVSSGNTIYF
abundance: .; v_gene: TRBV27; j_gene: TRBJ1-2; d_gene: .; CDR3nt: TGTGCCAGCAGTCTAGACGGGACTGACTATGGCTACACCTTC; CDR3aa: CASSLDGTDYGYTF
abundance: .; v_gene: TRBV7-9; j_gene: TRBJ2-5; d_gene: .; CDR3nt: TGTGCCAGCGCGCGGCCGGGACAAGAGACCCAGTACTTC; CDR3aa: CASARPGQETQYF
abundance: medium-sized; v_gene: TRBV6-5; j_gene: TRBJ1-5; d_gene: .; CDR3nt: TGTGCCAGCAGTTATGGACCGAACAATCAGCCCCAGCATTTT; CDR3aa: CASSYGPNNQPQHF
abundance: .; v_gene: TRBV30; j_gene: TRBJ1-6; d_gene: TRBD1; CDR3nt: TGTGCCTGGAGTACCGGACAGGATAATTCACCCCTCCACTTT; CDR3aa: CAWSTGQDNSPLHF
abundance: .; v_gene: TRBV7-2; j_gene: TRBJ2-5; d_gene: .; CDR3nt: TGTGCCAGCAGCTTCGGGAACCAAGAGACCCAGTACTTC; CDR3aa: CASSFGNQETQYF
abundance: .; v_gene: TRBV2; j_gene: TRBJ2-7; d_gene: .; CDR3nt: TGTGCCAGCACCCGTGGCGGCTACGAGCAGTACTTC; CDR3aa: CASTRGGYEQYF
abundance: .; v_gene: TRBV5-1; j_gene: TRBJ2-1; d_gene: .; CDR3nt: TGCGCCAGCAGCTTAGGCGGCGGCTCCCACAATGAGCAGTTCTTC; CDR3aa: CASSLGGGSHNEQFF
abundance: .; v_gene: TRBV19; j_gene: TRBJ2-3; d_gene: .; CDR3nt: TGTGCCAGTAGTATTGACCATTCCACAGATACGCAGTATTTT; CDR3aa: CASSIDHSTDTQYF
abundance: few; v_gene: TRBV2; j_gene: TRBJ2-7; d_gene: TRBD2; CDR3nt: TGTGCCAGCTCGCTAGCGGGAGACTCCTACGAGCAGTACTTC; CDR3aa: CASSLAGDSYEQYF
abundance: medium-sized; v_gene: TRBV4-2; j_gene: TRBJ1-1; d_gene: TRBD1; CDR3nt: TGTGCCAGCAGCCCCGGGACAGGGGTGGCGGCTGAAGCTTTCTTT; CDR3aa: CASSPGTGVAAEAFF
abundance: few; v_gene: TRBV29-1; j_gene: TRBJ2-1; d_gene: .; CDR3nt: TGCAGCGTAGGGAGCTCCTACAATGAGCAGTTCTTC; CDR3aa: CSVGSSYNEQFF
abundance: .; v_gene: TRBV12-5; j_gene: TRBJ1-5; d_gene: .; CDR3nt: TGTGCTAGTGGTTTGGTACACTCCTCGGGCCCCCGAGAGCCCCAGCATTTT; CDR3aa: CASGLVHSSGPREPQHF